The clone carrying this T cell receptor beta chain appeared a few times. The data were obtained in a study of blood T cell repertoires in COVID-19. Study in general: Sources were T cells, B-cell-depleted T cells, or PBMCs; the material itself was cDNA or gDNA.

Produced via immunoSEQ multiplex PCR; TCRdb's table is partial and in-frame only. The sample records hundreds of thousands of clones, roughly 86% being singletons. Individuals aged roughly 18 to 95 years were recruited from roughly 22 US areas. Assignment of participants to cohorts was predicated upon participant-reported clinical history. Up to 2 weeks before entering the study, exposed participants had met a COVID-19 case. The TCR sequence derives from a woman between 50 and 59 years old who had been exposed to COVID-19. Sequenced: PBMCs or T cells enriched from blood (not recorded which).

The CDR3 is CASSSGQGGPYGYTF. The CDR3 bases are TGTGCCAGCAGCTCCGGACAGGGGGGCCCCTATGGCTACACCTTC. The genes are TRBV7-6 and TRBJ1-2; 10 bases map to TRBD1. The ends lost 4 bases at V and 4 bases at J; junction bases unmatched: 6. The CDR3 spans 15 residues. Germline assignment: CDR1 SGHVS and CDR2 FNYEAQ. Complete variable domain (other parts from reference TRBV7-6 and TRBJ1-2): GAGVSQSPRYKVTKRGQDVALRCDPISGHVSLYWYRQALGQGPEFLTYFNYEAQQDKSGLPNDRFSAERPEGSISTLTIQRTEQRDSAMYRCASSSGQGGPYGYTFGSGTRLTVV.